These T cell receptor beta chains were read from a single sample in a study of CD8 T cells in ankylosing spondylitis. Each CDR3 protein gets one entry after TCRdb re-called the 5' RACE reads with MiXCR. The sample has more than 150,000 distinct CDR3 sequences; 10% to 15% are singletons. Specimen: blood, either unsorted or a sorted T cell fraction (not recorded which). These receptors were collected from a male donor with ankylosing spondylitis or in good health (not recorded which). CDR3s include the opening cysteine and the closing phenylalanine or tryptophan. The D gene is left open where the match is weak. Rows give clone size only sometimes, using once, few, many, or a class for an expanded clone.

size: few
V: TRBV20-1
J: TRBJ2-5
D: .
CDR3: CSARDGARVETQYF
DNA: TGCAGTGCTAGAGACGGTGCCCGGGTAGAGACCCAGTACTTC

size: few
V: TRBV15
J: TRBJ2-1
D: TRBD1
CDR3: CATSTSDRGIYNEQFF
DNA: TGTGCCACCAGCACCTCGGACAGGGGAATATACAATGAGCAGTTCTTC

size: few
V: TRBV4-1
J: TRBJ2-1
D: .
CDR3: CASSQDLDSAEQFF
DNA: TGCGCCAGCAGCCAAGATCTCGATTCCGCTGAGCAGTTCTTC

size: .
V: TRBV14
J: TRBJ2-4
D: TRBD1
CDR3: CASSQAYGTVYF
DNA: TGTGCCAGCAGCCAAGCCTACGGGACAGTGTACTTC

size: .
V: TRBV11-2
J: TRBJ2-5
D: TRBD2
CDR3: CASSPPSGGETQYF
DNA: TGTGCCAGCAGCCCACCTAGCGGGGGAGAGACCCAGTACTTC

size: .
V: TRBV11-2
J: TRBJ2-1
D: TRBD2
CDR3: CASSLVSSGPNEQFF
DNA: TGTGCCAGCAGCTTAGTCTCTAGCGGGCCCAATGAGCAGTTCTTC

size: many
V: TRBV5-1
J: TRBJ1-2
D: TRBD1
CDR3: CASSPGQGYDYGYTF
DNA: TGCGCCAGCAGCCCAGGACAGGGGTACGACTATGGCTACACCTTC

size: many
V: TRBV5-6
J: TRBJ2-4
D: TRBD1
CDR3: CASSLTTGGPQYF
DNA: TGTGCCAGCAGCTTAACGACAGGGGGCCCACAGTACTTC

size: many
V: TRBV4-2
J: TRBJ2-3
D: TRBD2
CDR3: CASSQVLAGGPADTQYF
DNA: TGTGCCAGCAGCCAAGTTTTAGCGGGAGGGCCCGCAGATACGCAGTATTTT

size: .
V: TRBV28
J: TRBJ1-1
D: .
CDR3: CASSETGDTEAFF
DNA: TGTGCCAGCAGTGAGACAGGTGACACTGAAGCTTTCTTT

size: few
V: TRBV4-1
J: TRBJ1-1
D: .
CDR3: CASSQSIGGGSEAFF
DNA: TGCGCCAGCAGCCAATCGATAGGGGGGGGCTCTGAAGCTTTCTTT

size: many
V: TRBV12-3/TRBV12-4
J: TRBJ2-3
D: .
CDR3: CASSLSGWADTQYF
DNA: TGTGCCAGCAGTTTAAGCGGGTGGGCAGATACGCAGTATTTT